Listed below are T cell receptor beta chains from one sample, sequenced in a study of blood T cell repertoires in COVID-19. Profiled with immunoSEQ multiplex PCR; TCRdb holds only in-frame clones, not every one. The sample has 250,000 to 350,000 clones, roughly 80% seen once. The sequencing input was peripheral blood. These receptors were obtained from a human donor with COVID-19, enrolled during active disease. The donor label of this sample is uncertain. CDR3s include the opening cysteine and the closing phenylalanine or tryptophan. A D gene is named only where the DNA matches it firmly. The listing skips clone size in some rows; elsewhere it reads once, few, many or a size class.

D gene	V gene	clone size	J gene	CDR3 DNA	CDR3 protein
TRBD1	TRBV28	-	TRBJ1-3	TGTGCCAGCACCCTCTTTGGTCAGGGGGAAGGAAACACCATATATTTT	CASTLFGQGEGNTIYF
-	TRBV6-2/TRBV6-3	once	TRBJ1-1	TGTGCCAGCTGGTACTTCGGCACTGAAGCTTTCTTT	CASWYFGTEAFF
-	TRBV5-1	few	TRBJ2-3	TGCGCCAGCAGGGTTGAGACCCTAGCGCCTAGCACAGATACGCAGTATTTT	CASRVETLAPSTDTQYF
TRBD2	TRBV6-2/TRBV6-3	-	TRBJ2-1	TGTGCCAGCAGTTACGCACTTCTAGCGGACAATGAGCAGTTCTTC	CASSYALLADNEQFF
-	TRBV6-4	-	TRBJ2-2	TGTGCCAGCAGTGGTCGTTACAGACCGAACACCGGGGAGCTGTTTTTT	CASSGRYRPNTGELFF
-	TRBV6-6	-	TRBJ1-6	TGTGCCAGCAGCCCACTCATGGGGGCGCGATCACCCCTCCACTTT	CASSPLMGARSPLHF
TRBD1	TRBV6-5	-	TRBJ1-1	TGTGCCAGCAGGAGGACAGGGGAGACTGAAGCTTTCTTT	CASRRTGETEAFF
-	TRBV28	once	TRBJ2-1	TGTGCCAGCAGTATTAGCAATGAGCAGTTCTTC	CASSISNEQFF
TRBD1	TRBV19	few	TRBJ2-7	TGTGCCAGTAGTATAAACAGGGGCCAATACGAGCAGTACTTC	CASSINRGQYEQYF
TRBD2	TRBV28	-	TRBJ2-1	TGTGCCAGTCTAGCGGGAGGGAACTACAATGAGCAGTTCTTC	CASLAGGNYNEQFF
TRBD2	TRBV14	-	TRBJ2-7	TGTGCCAGCAGCCTACTTTTAGCGGGAGTGTCTTACGAGCAGTACTTC	CASSLLLAGVSYEQYF
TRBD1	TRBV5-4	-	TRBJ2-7	TGTGCCAGCAGCTCCAGGACAGGGGAGAGCGAGCAGTACTTC	CASSSRTGESEQYF
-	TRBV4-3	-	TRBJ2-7	TGCGCCAGCAGCCAAGGAACAGGGACCACCTACGAGCAGTACTTC	CASSQGTGTTYEQYF
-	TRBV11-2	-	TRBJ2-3	TGTGCCAGCAGCTTAACAGCGGATCCTAGCACAGATACGCAGTATTTT	CASSLTADPSTDTQYF
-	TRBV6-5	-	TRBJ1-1	TGTGCCAGCTGGCAGGGAAATACTGAAGCTTTCTTT	CASWQGNTEAFF
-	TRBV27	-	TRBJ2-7	TGTGCCAGCCATGCAGGATGGTCCTACGAGCAGTACTTC	CASHAGWSYEQYF
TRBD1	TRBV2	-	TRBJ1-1	TGTGCCAGCAGTGGGACAAAGGGCAGGGGTCCTCCCAGGGGGGTGAACACTGAAGCTTTCTTT	CASSGTKGRGPPRGVNTEAFF
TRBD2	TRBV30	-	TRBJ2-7	TGTGCCTGGAGTTTCCTAGCGGCGAGCTCCTACGAGCAGTACTTC	CAWSFLAASSYEQYF
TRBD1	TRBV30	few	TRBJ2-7	TGTGCCTGGTCCTCCGGGACAGGGAGGTACTTC	CAWSSGTGRYF
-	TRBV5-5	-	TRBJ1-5	TGTGCCAGCACCACCGGACTGAATCAGCCCCAGCATTTT	CASTTGLNQPQHF
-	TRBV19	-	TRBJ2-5	TGTGCCAGTAGCTTTGGGGCGGCGTCCCAAGAGACCCAGTACTTC	CASSFGAASQETQYF